The present TCR beta chain was sequenced within a study of blood T cells in healthy people across ages. A second PCR, run for about 6 to 11 cycles, used a sample-barcoded 5' primer plus a J-beta primer mix. TCRdb re-called the 5' RACE reads with MiXCR, one entry per CDR3 protein. The sample holds about 800,000 distinct CDR3 sequences, 25% seen once. This clonotype was seen a few times. The germline gives CDR1 MDHEN, CDR2 SYDVKM. The CDR3 consists of 15 residues. V was pared by 11 bases and J by 5 bases, with 24 bases between. This sample was shared with a second study, whose subject was T cells of mothers and their children.

This chain links TRBV28 with TRBJ2-5, with a weak D call TRBD1 (6 bases). This TCR derives from a boy between 10 and 17 years old in good health. What was sequenced was blood. For the CDR3, the DNA is TGTGCCGCGGATGGGTCAGGGGAGAGGGAGGAGACCCAGTACTTC. The encoded protein is CAADGSGEREETQYF.